Each of the 25 T cell receptor beta chains below was sequenced from the same sample in a study of T cells after yellow fever vaccination. MiXCR was run by TCRdb on the 5' RACE reads, yielding one entry per CDR3 protein. This sample has under 50,000 distinct CDR3 sequences, with over 5.5% found just once. The sample in question was PBMCs, either bulk or a sorted T-cell subset (CD4+, CD8+, memory, or dextramer-sorted; not recorded which), obtained 45 days after the yellow fever booster vaccination. The receptors here all came from a man aged 25 to 40 who received the YFV17D yellow fever vaccine.

This clonotype was counted a few times. The CDR3 nucleotides are TGTGCCAGCAGATTTACAGGGCCTAGCACAGATACGCAGTATTTT. It specifies CASRFTGPSTDTQYF. This chain uses TRBV6-1 with TRBJ2-3, with TRBD1 as a possible D gene (6 bases). Trimming removed 6 bases at V and 0 bases at J, with 13 bases between. The CDR3 length is 15 residues. CDR1 is MNHNS, CDR2 SASEGT, per germline.

The chain couples TRBV5-1 to TRBJ2-5, with TRBD2 matching over 8 bases. V shed 4 bases and J 1 base; nucleotides not matched to a gene: 9. This CDR3 is built from 16 residues. The germline CDR1 and CDR2 sequences are SGHRS and YFSETQ. Here the CDR3 reads CASSPRGSGVQETQYF. In nucleotides, the CDR3 is TGCGCCAGCAGCCCCCGGGGTAGCGGGGTCCAAGAGACCCAGTACTTC. Drawing the rest from reference TRBV5-1 and TRBJ2-5, the complete variable domain is KAGVTQTPRYLIKTRGQQVTLSCSPISGHRSVSWYQQTPGQGLQFLFEYFSETQRNKGNFPGRFSGRQFSNSRSEMNVSTLELGDSALYLCASSPRGSGVQETQYFGPGTRLLVL.

The table lists this clonotype with a few counts. The gene calls are TRBV7-6 and TRBJ2-5, with D possibly matching TRBD2 (5 bases). Germline V lookup: CDR1 SGHVS, CDR2 FNYEAQ. The CDR3 spans 14 residues. Deletions cut 0 bases from V and 5 bases from J, with 10 bases between. The CDR3 DNA is TGTGCCAGCAGCTTAGCGGGAGTGGGGGAGACCCAGTACTTC. Its translation is CASSLAGVGETQYF.

This clonotype occurred many times. The V gene is TRBV5-1, the J gene TRBJ2-7, with unresolved D. The V gene's germline CDR1 is SGHRS and CDR2 YFSETQ. The V end was cut by 0 bases, the J end by 2 bases, with 9 bases between. The CDR3 totals 14 residues. DNA of the CDR3: TGCGCCAGCAGCTTGGAAGCAGCCCCCTACGAGCAGTACTTC. This translates into CASSLEAAPYEQYF.

This clonotype occurred a few times. This chain links TRBV5-6 with TRBJ2-5; no clear D. The CDR3 runs 12 residues. From germline, CDR1 is SGHDT and CDR2 YYEEEE. Trimming pared 7 bases from V and 7 bases from J, leaving 14 bases between. The CDR3 nucleotides are TGTGCCAGCGCTTCGTGGGGTTGGACCCAGTACTTC. Translating gives CASASWGWTQYF.

This chain links TRBV15 with TRBJ2-5; 7 bases are shared with TRBD2. CDR3 length: 16 residues. Germline-derived CDR1 and CDR2 are LNHNV and YYDKDF (reference sequence). V lost 1 base and J lost 5; bases outside the gene matches: 10. For the CDR3, the DNA is TGTGCCACCAGCAGAGGGATTCTAGCGGATAGGGAGACCCAGTACTTC. Amino acids: CATSRGILADRETQYF. The complete variable domain, with remaining parts taken from reference TRBV15 and TRBJ2-5, reads DAMVIQNPRYQVTQFGKPVTLSCSQTLNHNVMYWYQQKSSQAPKLLFHYYDKDFNNEADTPDNFQSRRPNTSFCFLDIRSPGLGDTAMYLCATSRGILADRETQYFGPGTRLLVL.

The sample holds a few counts of this clonotype. CDR3 region: CASTQRSTQYF. In nucleotides, the CDR3 is TGTGCCAGCACCCAGAGGTCTACGCAGTATTTT. The chain is built from TRBV6-5 and TRBJ2-3; the D is unclear. The CDR3 loop spans 11 amino acids. Trimming cost V 7 bases and J 8 bases, with 10 bases left between them. Germline V gene data show CDR1 as MNHEY and CDR2 as SVGAGI.

This clonotype came up many times. This rearrangement joins TRBV20-1 to TRBJ2-3, with D perhaps TRBD2 (5 bases). Germline V gene lookup returns CDR1 DFQATT and CDR2 SNEGSKA (reference sequence). V was shortened by 0 bases and J by 3 bases, with 16 bases between the two germline ends. The CDR3 spans 16 residues. The CDR3 here is CSARDLERWATDTQYF. The CDR3 DNA sequence: TGCAGTGCTAGAGATCTCGAGCGGTGGGCTACAGATACGCAGTATTTT.

V and J are TRBV3-1 and TRBJ2-3; 9 bases agree with TRBD2. With 3 bases clipped from V and 6 bases from J, the junction kept 19 bases outside the gene matches. CDR3 length: 19 residues. CDR1 is LGHDT, CDR2 YNNKEL, per germline (reference sequence). CDR3 in amino acids: CASSHPVGGLAGRADTQYF. The CDR3 coding sequence is TGTGCCAGCAGCCACCCTGTCGGGGGGCTAGCGGGAAGGGCGGATACGCAGTATTTT.

This clonotype was seen only once. This sequence may be a read error, since a much larger clone differs from it by one base. This rearrangement joins TRBV6-5 to TRBJ1-1, with D possibly being TRBD1 (5 bases). Germline assignment: CDR1 MNHEY and CDR2 SVGAGI. This CDR3 is 16 amino acids long. The V end lost 0 bases, the J end lost 6 bases, and 17 bases lay between the germline ends. CDR3 residues: CASSYSQGGWSAEAFF. For the CDR3, the DNA is TGTGCCAGCAGTTACTCCCAGGGTGGTTGGAGCGCTGAAGCTTTCTTT.

This clonotype was recorded many times. The rearrangement joins TRBV28 to TRBJ2-3; TRBD2 aligns across 9 bases. Trimming removed 6 bases from V and 4 bases from J; junction bases left unmatched: 5. The length of the CDR3 is 14 residues. The germline gives CDR1 MDHEN, CDR2 SYDVKM. Written as DNA, the CDR3 is TGTGCCAGCAGGCTTAGCGGGAGACCAGATACGCAGTATTTT. This translates into CASRLSGRPDTQYF.

The CDR3 DNA reads as TGTGCAAGTGAGAAGGCTAGCGGGAGTAGGGAGCAGTACTTC. This sequence encodes CASEKASGSREQYF. The chain has TRBV4-2 and TRBJ2-7; 10 bases map to TRBD2. The CDR3 has 14 residues. CDR1 is LGHNA and CDR2 is YNFKEQ in the germline V gene.

This sequence joins TRBV29-1 and TRBJ1-2; D not certain. Trimming left V 4 bases short and J 3 bases short, with 9 bases between. The CDR3 has 12 amino acids. Germline assignment: CDR1 SQVTM and CDR2 ANQGSEA. This CDR3 reads CSVAGGHYGYTF. The CDR3 coding sequence is TGCAGCGTTGCTGGCGGCCACTATGGCTACACCTTC.

This clonotype was detected many times. The chain joins TRBV10-3 to TRBJ1-5; a possible D gene is TRBD1 (6 bases). The CDR3 contains 15 residues. The V gene lost 4 bases and the J gene lost 2 bases, with 12 bases spanning the gap. CDR1 is ENHRY, CDR2 SYGVKD, per germline. CDR3 protein: CAISAEQGRNQPQHF. DNA of the CDR3: TGTGCCATCAGTGCCGAACAGGGCCGCAATCAGCCCCAGCATTTT.

This clonotype was observed a few times. The rearrangement links TRBV7-9 to TRBJ1-1, with D unclear. Trimming removed 1 base from V and 0 bases from J, with 12 bases in between. This CDR3 comprises 16 residues. The germline CDR1 and CDR2 sequences are SEHNR and FQNEAQ (reference sequence). The DNA of the CDR3 is TGTGCCAGCAGCTTAGATGGAGGGATCATGAACACTGAAGCTTTCTTT. Translating gives CASSLDGGIMNTEAFF.

In its sample, this clonotype ranks as medium-sized. The chain couples TRBV20-1 to TRBJ2-1; 9 bases agree with TRBD2. Germline trimming cut 5 bases from V and 13 bases from J; bases unmatched to any gene: 6. CDR1 and CDR2 (germline): DFQATT, SNEGSKA (reference sequence). The CDR3 loop spans 11 amino acids. For the CDR3, the DNA is TGCAGTGCTCCCGGGACTAGCAAACAGTTCTTC. This gives the protein CSAPGTSKQFF.

This clonotype has ten or more counts. The chain employs TRBV12-3 or TRBV12-4 and TRBJ1-6, with 7 nucleotides matching TRBD1. The length of the CDR3 is 12 residues. V trimming: 6 bases; J trimming: 14 bases; junction bases outside the gene matches: 7. The CDR3 sequence: CASSPDRSTLHF. CDR3 nucleotide sequence: TGTGCCAGCAGCCCGGACAGGTCAACCCTCCACTTT.

This clonotype occurred many times. The chain joins TRBV6-1 to TRBJ2-2, with 13 nucleotides matching TRBD2. The CDR3 sequence is 17 residues long. The V and J ends lost 5 bases and 3 bases, in that order; junction bases with no gene match: 6. The germline V gene has CDR1 MNHNS and CDR2 SASEGT. This CDR3 reads CASSRTSGSRYTGELFF. The CDR3 DNA reads TGTGCCAGCAGTCGGACTAGCGGGAGTCGGTACACCGGGGAGCTGTTTTTT.

The V call is TRBV20-1, the J call TRBJ2-3; D unresolved. Germline V gives CDR1 DFQATT, CDR2 SNEGSKA (reference sequence). The CDR3 contains 13 residues. V was cut by 4 bases and J by 1 base, with 9 bases left in between. The CDR3 sequence is CSATIWGTDTQYF. As DNA, the CDR3 is TGCAGTGCTACAATTTGGGGCACAGATACGCAGTATTTT.

This clonotype was found many times. V is TRBV7-9 and J is TRBJ1-1; D call uncertain. Germline V gene lookup returns CDR1 SEHNR and CDR2 FQNEAQ (reference sequence). Trimming took off 4 bases at V and 3 bases at J, with 6 bases between the two ends. This CDR3 has 12 amino acids. CDR3 residues: CASSYQDTEAFF. The DNA for the CDR3 is TGTGCCAGCAGCTATCAAGACACTGAAGCTTTCTTT.

This clonotype has at least ten counts. The V call is TRBV20-1, the J call TRBJ2-7, with a weak D call TRBD2 (6 bases). CDR1 is DFQATT, CDR2 SNEGSKA, per germline (reference sequence). V was clipped by 1 base and J by 1 base, with 8 bases between them. This CDR3 has 13 amino acids. This chain's CDR3 is CSARAGASYEQYF. CDR3 nucleotide sequence: TGCAGTGCTAGAGCGGGAGCGTCCTACGAGCAGTACTTC.

Comments on this clonotype: A much larger clone is a single base away; this may be a read error. This chain connects TRBV3-1 to TRBJ2-1; 9 positions agree with TRBD2. This CDR3 has 16 residues. In germline, CDR1 is LGHDT, CDR2 YNNKEL (reference sequence). The CDR3 region has the DNA TGTGCCTGCAGCCAAGAGTGGCGGGAGGGATACAATGAGCAGTTCTTC. This translates into CACSQEWREGYNEQFF.

Comments on this clonotype: Since a much larger clone is just one base distant, this may be a read error. The chain links TRBV29-1 to TRBJ2-5, with TRBD1 identical over 7 bases. Per the germline V gene, CDR1 is SQVTM and CDR2 is ANQGSEA. The V gene end was trimmed by 4 bases and the J gene end by 3 bases; junction bases not matched to a gene: 5. This CDR3 is 13 amino acids long. The CDR3 protein is CSVADRAKETQYF. CDR3 sequence (DNA): TGCAGCGTTGCAGACAGGGCGAAAGAGACCCAGTACTTC.

This clonotype was found a few times. V and J are TRBV5-5 and TRBJ2-2; 7 bases align to TRBD2. The V and J ends lost 6 bases and 4 bases, in that order; junction bases with no gene match: 6. CDR3 size: 14 residues. The germline V gene encodes CDR1 SGHKS and CDR2 YYEKEE (reference sequence). The DNA of the CDR3 is TGTGCCAGCACCCAGCGGGGCGGCACCGGGGAGCTGTTTTTT. It is translated as CASTQRGGTGELFF.

There are many counts of this clonotype. The J gene is TRBJ2-5, the V gene TRBV7-9; D unclear. With 5 bases removed from V and 2 bases from J, the gap between germline ends came to 3 bases. CDR1 SEHNR and CDR2 FQNEAQ come from the germline V gene (reference sequence). This CDR3 has 11 residues. The CDR3, as DNA: TGTGCCAGCAGCATTCAAGAGACCCAGTACTTC. Translated, it gives CASSIQETQYF.